Sequencing of this T cell receptor (beta chain) was carried out in a study of a mutant IDH1 vaccine in newly diagnosed glioma. Looking at the study overall: Patients came in for eight vaccinations, in weeks 1, 3, 5, 7, 11, 15, 19 and 23. Pretreatment consisted of radiotherapy, temozolomide, or both, with most receiving both.

The data were produced by immunoSEQ multiplex PCR, yet TCRdb's version contains in-frame clones alone and is incomplete. The top ten clones hold about 5% of a sample with around 50,000 clones, over 80% of them seen once. Turning to this clone: The antigen is unknown.

The time point was: week 5, during vaccination. With topical imiquimod, each dose of the vaccine consisted of 300 ug of mutant IDH1 20-mer peptide. Sequenced here: PBMCs, sampled from a glioma patient whose treatment included an IDH1 peptide vaccine. This clonotype was obtained from a woman in her 40s with glioma.

The CDR3 bases are TGTGCCAGCAGCCCCGGGACAGGAAAAACCTACGAGCAGTACTTC. Residues: CASSPGTGKTYEQYF. The chain recombines TRBV7-9 with TRBJ2-7; TRBD1 matches 8 bases. Germline CDR1 and CDR2: SEHNR and FQNEAQ (reference sequence). Germline trimming cut 5 bases from V and 2 bases from J; bases unmatched to any gene: 8. The CDR3 contains 15 residues.